Listed below are T cell receptor beta chains from one sample, sequenced in a study of graft-versus-host responses after intestinal transplantation. Clones were sequenced by immunoSEQ multiplex PCR, and TCRdb holds only the in-frame ones, with some missing. This sample carries tens of thousands of clones, around 92% of them seen once, and the ten largest clones take 2% to 3%. The antigens of these receptors remain unknown. This sample comprised unstimulated CD8+ T cells sorted from spleen or lymph node cells, obtained before intestinal transplant. Receptors originate from a human donor who received an intestinal transplant. Each CDR3 is given with its conserved first and last residue. Each record gives: clone size, V gene, D gene, J gene, CDR3 length, CDR3 protein, CDR3 DNA. The D gene is left open where the match is weak. Size tells how often a clone was seen (once, few, many) or the class of an expanded clone, and some rows leave it out.

.,TRBV27,.,TRBJ2-7,15,CASSLGTDPSYEQYF,TGTGCCAGCAGTTTAGGTACAGATCCTTCCTACGAGCAGTACTTC
.,TRBV6-1,.,TRBJ1-2,15,CATLAGQGDSFGYTF,TGTGCCACCCTGGCCGGCCAGGGTGACTCTTTTGGCTACACCTTC
.,TRBV19,.,TRBJ2-7,14,CASSIAGAAYEQYF,TGTGCCAGTAGTATTGCAGGGGCGGCCTACGAGCAGTACTTC
.,TRBV27,TRBD1,TRBJ2-7,14,CASRRLGTGYEQYF,TGTGCCAGCAGGCGCCTCGGGACAGGGTACGAGCAGTACTTC
.,TRBV27,.,TRBJ2-7,15,CASSLRGGGSYEQYF,TGTGCCAGCAGTTTAAGAGGGGGTGGATCCTACGAGCAGTACTTC
.,TRBV28,.,TRBJ2-5,13,CASSLSLGGTQYF,TGTGCCAGCAGTTTATCCCTGGGGGGGACCCAGTACTTC
.,TRBV6-1,TRBD1,TRBJ2-5,14,CASSETGGAETQYF,TGTGCCAGCAGCGAGACAGGGGGCGCGGAGACCCAGTACTTC
.,TRBV6-5,.,TRBJ2-3,15,CASSADGGRTDTQYF,TGTGCCAGCAGCGCCGATGGGGGCCGCACAGATACGCAGTATTTT
once,TRBV14,TRBD2,TRBJ2-7,15,CASSQETSGFYEQYF,TGTGCCAGCAGCCAAGAAACTAGCGGGTTCTACGAGCAGTACTTC
once,TRBV10-2,TRBD2,TRBJ2-3,14,CASTLAGRTDTQYF,TGCGCCAGCACCCTAGCGGGGCGCACAGATACGCAGTATTTT
.,TRBV6-6,.,TRBJ1-1,14,CASSYSEGGAEAFF,TGTGCCAGCAGTTACTCGGAGGGAGGCGCTGAAGCTTTCTTT
.,TRBV7-6,TRBD1,TRBJ2-1,14,CASSAPGQGNEQFF,TGTGCCAGCAGCGCACCGGGACAGGGCAATGAGCAGTTCTTC
.,TRBV19,TRBD2,TRBJ2-7,13,CASRQREGYEQYF,TGTGCCAGCAGACAGCGGGAGGGGTACGAGCAGTACTTC
.,TRBV5-4,TRBD1,TRBJ2-4,16,CASSLGGEGKKNIQYF,TGTGCCAGCAGCCTAGGGGGCGAGGGAAAAAAAAACATTCAGTACTTC
.,TRBV27,TRBD1,TRBJ1-1,14,CASSLDRGYTEAFF,TGTGCCAGCAGTTTGGACAGGGGTTACACTGAAGCTTTCTTT
.,TRBV5-1,TRBD2,TRBJ2-3,14,CASNRGVGTDTQYF,TGCGCCAGCAACCGGGGGGTCGGCACAGATACGCAGTATTTT
few,TRBV28,TRBD1,TRBJ2-7,14,CASSRDRERYEQYF,TGTGCCAGCAGTAGGGACAGGGAACGGTACGAGCAGTACTTC
.,TRBV27,TRBD1,TRBJ1-4,20,CASSLSLQGHYLATNEKLFF,TGTGCCAGCAGTTTGTCGCTACAGGGGCACTACTTAGCAACTAATGAAAAACTGTTTTTT
.,TRBV5-1,.,TRBJ1-4,15,CASSSTAATNEKLFF,TGCGCCAGCAGCAGTACAGCGGCGACTAATGAAAAACTGTTTTTT
.,TRBV5-6,.,TRBJ1-2,16,CASSPIRGGIDYGYTF,TGTGCCAGCTCCCCGATCCGGGGGGGAATTGACTATGGCTACACCTTC
.,TRBV6-1,TRBD1,TRBJ1-2,16,CASSEAGDSFNYGYTF,TGTGCCAGCAGTGAAGCGGGGGACAGCTTTAACTATGGCTACACCTTC
.,TRBV4-1,.,TRBJ1-2,16,CASSQVVTHGRYGYTF,TGCGCCAGCAGCCAAGTAGTGACTCACGGGAGGTATGGCTACACCTTC
.,TRBV6-1,.,TRBJ1-6,15,CASSDLSSYNSPLHF,TGTGCCAGCAGTGATCTGAGCTCCTATAATTCACCCCTCCACTTT
.,TRBV6-4,.,TRBJ1-1,13,CASSEAGNTEAFF,TGTGCCAGCAGTGAGGCGGGAAACACTGAAGCTTTCTTT
.,TRBV9,TRBD2,TRBJ2-1,16,CASSVGGSSSYNEQFF,TGTGCCAGCAGCGTGGGAGGGAGTAGCTCCTACAATGAGCAGTTCTTC
.,TRBV27,TRBD2,TRBJ2-1,15,CASSLSQSGAGLEFF,TGTGCCAGCAGTTTAAGTCAGAGCGGGGCGGGGCTGGAGTTCTTC
.,TRBV15,.,TRBJ2-7,12,CATRGESYEQYF,TGTGCCACCCGCGGGGAGAGCTACGAGCAGTACTTC
medium-sized,TRBV5-6,.,TRBJ2-7,15,CASSSRETFDYEQYF,TGTGCCAGCAGCTCCAGGGAAACCTTCGACTACGAGCAGTACTTC